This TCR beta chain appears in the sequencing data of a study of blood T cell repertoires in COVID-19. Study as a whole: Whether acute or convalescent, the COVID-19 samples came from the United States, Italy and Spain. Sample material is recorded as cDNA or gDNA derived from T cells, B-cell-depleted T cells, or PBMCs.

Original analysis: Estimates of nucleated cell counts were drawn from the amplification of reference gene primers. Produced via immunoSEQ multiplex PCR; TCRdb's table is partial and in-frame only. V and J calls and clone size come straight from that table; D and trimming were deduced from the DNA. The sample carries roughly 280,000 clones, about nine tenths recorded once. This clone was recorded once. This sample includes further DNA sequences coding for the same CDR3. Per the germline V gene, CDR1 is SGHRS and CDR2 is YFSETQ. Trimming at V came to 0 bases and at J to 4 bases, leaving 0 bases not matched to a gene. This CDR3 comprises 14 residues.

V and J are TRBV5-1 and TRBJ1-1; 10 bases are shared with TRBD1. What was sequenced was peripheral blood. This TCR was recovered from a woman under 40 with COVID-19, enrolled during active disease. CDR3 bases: TGCGCCAGCAGCTTGGGGACAGGGGGCACTGAAGCTTTCTTT. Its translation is CASSLGTGGTEAFF.